Sequencing of this T cell receptor (beta chain) was carried out in a study of spatial heterogeneity in lung cancer. TCRdb used MiXCR to reprocess the 5' RACE reads, holding one entry per CDR3 protein. The sample includes 45,000 to 65,000 distinct CDR3 sequences, roughly 8.1% of them seen just once. The sample's time point: blood at routine non-recurrence follow-up after resection. Unsorted samples of tumor, nontumor lung or frozen PBMC had their whole RNA sequenced. The CDR3 totals 15 residues. The J segment lost 7 bases and the V segment lost 4 bases, leaving 8 bases of the junction unmatched. Looked up from germline, CDR1 is MGHRA and CDR2 is YSYEKL.

The TCR was taken from a female donor with early-stage non-small cell lung cancer. Sequencing was performed on PBMCs, taken at follow-up. This chain links TRBV4-1 with TRBJ1-5, with 9 positions matching TRBD1. This chain's CDR3 is CASSLGGQGGQPQHF. CDR3 bases: TGCGCCAGCAGCCTCGGGGGACAGGGAGGACAGCCCCAGCATTTT.